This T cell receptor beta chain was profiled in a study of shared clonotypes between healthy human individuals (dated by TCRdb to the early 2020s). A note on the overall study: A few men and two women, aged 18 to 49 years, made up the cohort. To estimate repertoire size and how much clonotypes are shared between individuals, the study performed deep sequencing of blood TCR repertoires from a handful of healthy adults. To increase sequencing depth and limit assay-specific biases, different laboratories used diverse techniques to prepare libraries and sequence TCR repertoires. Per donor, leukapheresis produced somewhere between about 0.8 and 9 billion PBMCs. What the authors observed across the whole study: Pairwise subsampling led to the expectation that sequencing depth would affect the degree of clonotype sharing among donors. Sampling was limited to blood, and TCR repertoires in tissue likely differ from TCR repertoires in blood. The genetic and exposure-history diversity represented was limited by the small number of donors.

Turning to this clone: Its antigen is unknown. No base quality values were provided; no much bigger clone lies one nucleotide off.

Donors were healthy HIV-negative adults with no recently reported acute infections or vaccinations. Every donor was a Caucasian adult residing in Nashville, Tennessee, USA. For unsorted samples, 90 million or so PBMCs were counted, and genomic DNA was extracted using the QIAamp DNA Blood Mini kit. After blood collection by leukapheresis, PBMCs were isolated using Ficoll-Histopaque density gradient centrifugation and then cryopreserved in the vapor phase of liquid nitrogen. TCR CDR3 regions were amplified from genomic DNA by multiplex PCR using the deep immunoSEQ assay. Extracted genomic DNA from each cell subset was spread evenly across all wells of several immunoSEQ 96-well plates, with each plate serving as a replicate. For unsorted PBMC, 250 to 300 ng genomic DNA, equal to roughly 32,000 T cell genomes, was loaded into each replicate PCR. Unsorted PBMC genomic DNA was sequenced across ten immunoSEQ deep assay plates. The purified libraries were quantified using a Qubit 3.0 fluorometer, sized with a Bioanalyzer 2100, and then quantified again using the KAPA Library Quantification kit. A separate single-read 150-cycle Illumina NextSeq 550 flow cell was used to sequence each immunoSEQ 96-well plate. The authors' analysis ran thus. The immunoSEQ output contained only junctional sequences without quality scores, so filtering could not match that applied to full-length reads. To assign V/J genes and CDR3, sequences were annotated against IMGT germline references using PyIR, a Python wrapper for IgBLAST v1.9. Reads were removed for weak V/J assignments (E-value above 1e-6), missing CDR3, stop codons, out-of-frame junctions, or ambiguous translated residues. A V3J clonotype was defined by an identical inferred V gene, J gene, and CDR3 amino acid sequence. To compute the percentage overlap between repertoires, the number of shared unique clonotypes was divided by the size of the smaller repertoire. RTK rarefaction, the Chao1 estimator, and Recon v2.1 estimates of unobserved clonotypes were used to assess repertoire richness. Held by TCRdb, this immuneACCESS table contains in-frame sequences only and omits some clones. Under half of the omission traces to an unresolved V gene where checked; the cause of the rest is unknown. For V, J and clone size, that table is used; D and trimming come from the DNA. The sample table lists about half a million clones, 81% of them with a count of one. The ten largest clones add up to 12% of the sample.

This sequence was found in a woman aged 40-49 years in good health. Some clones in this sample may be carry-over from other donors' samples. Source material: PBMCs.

DNA sequence: TGTGCCAGCAGTTTTGGCAAGCACGAGCAGTACTTC. It is translated as CASSFGKHEQYF. Recombination linked TRBV28 to TRBJ2-7, with the D segment identity uncertain. CDR1 MDHEN and CDR2 SYDVKM were looked up in the germline V gene. The CDR3 starts with the cysteine, ends with the phenylalanine, and has 12 residues. CDR3 DNA is the only sequence kept; it has 36 bases, read in frame from the first base. The trim is 3 bases for V and 5 bases for J, with a gap of 8 bases between the germline ends.